This TCR beta chain appears in the sequencing data of a study of T-cell reconstitution after alpha-beta-depleted transplantation in children. Library preparation (for TCRbeta) was performed with unique molecular identifiers. TCRdb re-derived calls from the PCR reads in MiXCR, one entry per CDR3 protein. Here the sample spans 700,000 or so distinct CDR3 sequences, 13% being singletons. Germline CDR1 and CDR2: SGHRS and YFSETQ. The CDR3 is made up of 13 amino acids. V shed 0 bases and J shed 6 bases, with 10 bases lying between them. This clonotype was recorded at least ten times. The TCR sequence derives from a girl aged 2-10 years with congenital amegakaryocytic thrombocytopenia, due to receive a stem cell transplant. Sample: PBMCs, taken before TCRalphabeta/CD19-depleted stem cell transplant. The chain combines TRBV5-1 with TRBJ2-7, with D possibly TRBD1 on 6 matching bases. The CDR3 region has the DNA TGCGCCAGCAGCTTGGACAGGGTTAGCGAGCAGTACTTC. It yields the protein CASSLDRVSEQYF.